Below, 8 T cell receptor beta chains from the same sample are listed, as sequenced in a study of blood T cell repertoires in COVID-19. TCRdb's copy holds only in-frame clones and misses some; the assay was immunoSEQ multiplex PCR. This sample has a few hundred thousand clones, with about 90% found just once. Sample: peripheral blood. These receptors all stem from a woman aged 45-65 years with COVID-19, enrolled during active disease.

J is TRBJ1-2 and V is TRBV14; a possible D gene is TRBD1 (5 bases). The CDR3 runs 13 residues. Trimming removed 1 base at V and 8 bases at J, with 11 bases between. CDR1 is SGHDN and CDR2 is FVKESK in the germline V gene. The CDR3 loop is CASSQARGNGYTF. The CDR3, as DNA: TGTGCCAGCAGCCAAGCTAGGGGTAACGGCTACACCTTC.

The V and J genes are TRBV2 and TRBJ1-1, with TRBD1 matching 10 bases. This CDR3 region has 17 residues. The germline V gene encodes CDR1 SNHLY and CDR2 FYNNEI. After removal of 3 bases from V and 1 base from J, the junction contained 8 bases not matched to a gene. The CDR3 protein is CASSEYLTGGRNTEAFF. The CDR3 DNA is TGTGCCAGCAGTGAGTATCTGACAGGGGGCCGGAACACTGAAGCTTTCTTT.

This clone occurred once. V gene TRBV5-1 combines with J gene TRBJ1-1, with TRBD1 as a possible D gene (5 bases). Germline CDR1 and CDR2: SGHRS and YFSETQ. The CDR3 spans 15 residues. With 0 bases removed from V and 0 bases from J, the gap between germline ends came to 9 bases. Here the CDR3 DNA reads TGCGCCAGCAGCTTGGATCGGGGGATGAACACTGAAGCTTTCTTT. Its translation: CASSLDRGMNTEAFF.

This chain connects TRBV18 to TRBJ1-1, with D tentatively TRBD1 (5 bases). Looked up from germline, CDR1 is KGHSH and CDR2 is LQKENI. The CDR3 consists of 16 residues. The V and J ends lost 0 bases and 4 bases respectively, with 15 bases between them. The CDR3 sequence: CASSPPMLGGGTEAFF. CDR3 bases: TGTGCCAGCTCACCACCGATGCTGGGGGGTGGCACTGAAGCTTTCTTT.

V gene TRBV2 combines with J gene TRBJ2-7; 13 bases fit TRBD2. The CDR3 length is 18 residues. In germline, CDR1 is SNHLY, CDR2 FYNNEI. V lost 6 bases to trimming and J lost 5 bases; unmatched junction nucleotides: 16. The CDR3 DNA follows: TGTGCCAGCAGGGATCCGACAGGGACTAGCGGGAAAGGCGACGAGCAGTACTTC. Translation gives CASRDPTGTSGKGDEQYF. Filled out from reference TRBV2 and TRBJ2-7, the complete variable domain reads EPEVTQTPSHQVTQMGQEVILRCVPISNHLYFYWYRQILGQKVEFLVSFYNNEISEKSEIFDDQFSVERPDGSNFTLKIRSTKLEDSAMYFCASRDPTGTSGKGDEQYFGPGTRLTVT.

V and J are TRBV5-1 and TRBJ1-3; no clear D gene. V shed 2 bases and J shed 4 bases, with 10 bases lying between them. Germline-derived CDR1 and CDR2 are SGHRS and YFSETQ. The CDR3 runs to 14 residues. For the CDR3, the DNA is TGCGCCAGCAGCTTTGGTGAACGGGGAAACACCATATATTTT. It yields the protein CASSFGERGNTIYF.

CDR3 in DNA: TGTGCCAGCAGCTTAACGAGACAGACCAATCAGCCCCAGCATTTT. Translated: CASSLTRQTNQPQHF. J is TRBJ1-5 and V is TRBV7-3; possibly TRBD1 for D (5 bases). V was pared by 0 bases and J by 3 bases, with 9 bases between. CDR1 and CDR2 (germline): SGHTA, FQGTGA. This CDR3 region has 15 residues.

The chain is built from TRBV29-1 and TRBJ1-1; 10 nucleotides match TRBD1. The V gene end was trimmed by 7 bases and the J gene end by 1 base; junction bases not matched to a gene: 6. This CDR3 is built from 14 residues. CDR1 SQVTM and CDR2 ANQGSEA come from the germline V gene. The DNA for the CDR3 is TGCAGCGCTGATGGACAGGGGGGGAACACTGAAGCTTTCTTT. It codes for CSADGQGGNTEAFF.